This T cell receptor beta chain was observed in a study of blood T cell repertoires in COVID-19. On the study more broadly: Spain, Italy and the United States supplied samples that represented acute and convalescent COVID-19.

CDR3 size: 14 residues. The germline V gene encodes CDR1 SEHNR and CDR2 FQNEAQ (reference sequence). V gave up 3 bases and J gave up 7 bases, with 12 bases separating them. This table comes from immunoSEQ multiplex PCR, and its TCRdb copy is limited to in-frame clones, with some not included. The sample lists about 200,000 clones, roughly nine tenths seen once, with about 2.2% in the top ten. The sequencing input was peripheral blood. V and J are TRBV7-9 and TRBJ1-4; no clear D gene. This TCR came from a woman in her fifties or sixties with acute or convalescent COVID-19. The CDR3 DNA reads TGTGCCAGCAGCTTCGGGGTAGGAGGTGAAAAACTGTTTTTT. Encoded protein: CASSFGVGGEKLFF.